Sequencing of this TCR beta chain was carried out in a study of blood T cell repertoires in COVID-19. On the study more broadly: The study drew acute and convalescent COVID-19 samples from the United States, Italy and Spain. PBMCs, B-cell-depleted T cells, or T cells were the source of the cDNA or gDNA that made up the material.

This CDR3 region has 14 residues. The V end was cut by 8 bases, the J end by 10 bases, with 21 bases between. The V gene's germline CDR1 is SGHVS and CDR2 FQNEAQ. Authors' methods: Estimated nucleated cell counts came from reference gene primer amplification. TCRdb's table, derived via immunoSEQ multiplex PCR, lists solely in-frame clones and lacks some. That table gives V, J and clone size, and the DNA gave D and trimming. Here the sample spans about 240,000 clones, approximately 86% being singletons. This chain uses TRBV7-8 with TRBJ2-1; TRBD2 is a possible D gene (7 bases). This clonotype was obtained from a woman aged 45-60 years with COVID-19, enrolled during active disease. The specimen sequenced was peripheral blood. The CDR3 DNA is TGTGCCAGCTTGAGGGGGGACTATTCTGGGGAGCAGTTCTTC. Translating gives CASLRGDYSGEQFF.